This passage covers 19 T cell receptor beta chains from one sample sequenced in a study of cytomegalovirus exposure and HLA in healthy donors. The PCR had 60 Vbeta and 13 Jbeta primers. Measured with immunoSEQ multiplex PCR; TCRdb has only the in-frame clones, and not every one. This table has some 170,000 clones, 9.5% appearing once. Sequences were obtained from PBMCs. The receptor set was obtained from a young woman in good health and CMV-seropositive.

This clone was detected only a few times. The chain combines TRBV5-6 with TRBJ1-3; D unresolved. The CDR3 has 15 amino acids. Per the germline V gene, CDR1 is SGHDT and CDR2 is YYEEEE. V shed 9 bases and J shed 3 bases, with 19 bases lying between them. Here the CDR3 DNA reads TGTGCCACCACATCACGGAACAGATTTGGAAACACCATATATTTT. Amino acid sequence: CATTSRNRFGNTIYF.

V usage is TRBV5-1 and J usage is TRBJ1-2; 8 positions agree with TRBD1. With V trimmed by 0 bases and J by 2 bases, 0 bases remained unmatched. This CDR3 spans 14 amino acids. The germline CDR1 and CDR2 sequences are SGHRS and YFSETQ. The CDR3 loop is CASSLGQGNYGYTF. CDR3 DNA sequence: TGCGCCAGCAGCTTGGGACAGGGGAACTATGGCTACACCTTC.

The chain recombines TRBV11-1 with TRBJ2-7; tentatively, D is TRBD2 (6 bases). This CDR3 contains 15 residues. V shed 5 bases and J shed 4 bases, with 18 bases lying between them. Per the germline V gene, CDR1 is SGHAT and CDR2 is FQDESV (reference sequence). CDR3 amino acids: CASSPGTSPGYEQYF. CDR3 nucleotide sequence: TGTGCCAGCAGCCCCGGGACTTCTCCGGGATACGAGCAGTACTTC.

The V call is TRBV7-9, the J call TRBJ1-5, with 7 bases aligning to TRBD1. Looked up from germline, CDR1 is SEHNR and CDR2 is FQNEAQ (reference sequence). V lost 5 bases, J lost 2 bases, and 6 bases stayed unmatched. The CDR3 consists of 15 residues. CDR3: CASSNAGGGNQPQHF. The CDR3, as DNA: TGTGCCAGCAGCAACGCAGGGGGTGGCAATCAGCCCCAGCATTTT.

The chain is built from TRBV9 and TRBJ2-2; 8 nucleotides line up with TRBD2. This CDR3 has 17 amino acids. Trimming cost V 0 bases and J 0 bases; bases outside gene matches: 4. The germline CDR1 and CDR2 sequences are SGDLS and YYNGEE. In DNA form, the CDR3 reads TGTGCCAGCAGCGTAGTAAGCGGGAGCCCGAACACCGGGGAGCTGTTTTTT. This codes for CASSVVSGSPNTGELFF.

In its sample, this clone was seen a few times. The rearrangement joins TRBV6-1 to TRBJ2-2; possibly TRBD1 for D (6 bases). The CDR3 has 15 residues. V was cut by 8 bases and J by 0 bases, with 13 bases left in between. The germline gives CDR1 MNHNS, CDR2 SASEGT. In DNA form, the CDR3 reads TGTGCCAGCGTCCGGGACATCGCGAACACCGGGGAGCTGTTTTTT. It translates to CASVRDIANTGELFF.

The CDR3 DNA reads as TGTGCCAGCAGCCTACAGGTTAATGCGGAGACCCAGTACTTC. Translated: CASSLQVNAETQYF. The chain carries TRBV5-4 and TRBJ2-5, with a possible D match to TRBD1 (5 bases). The germline V gene has CDR1 SGHNT and CDR2 YYREEE (reference sequence). CDR3 size: 14 residues. Trimming took off 4 bases at V and 5 bases at J, with 15 bases between the two ends. The full variable domain, with the rest looked up from reference TRBV5-4 and TRBJ2-5, is ETGVTQSPTHLIKTRGQQVTLRCSSQSGHNTVSWYQQALGQGPQFIFQYYREEENGRGNFPPRFSGLQFPNYSSELNVNALELDDSALYLCASSLQVNAETQYFGPGTRLLVL.

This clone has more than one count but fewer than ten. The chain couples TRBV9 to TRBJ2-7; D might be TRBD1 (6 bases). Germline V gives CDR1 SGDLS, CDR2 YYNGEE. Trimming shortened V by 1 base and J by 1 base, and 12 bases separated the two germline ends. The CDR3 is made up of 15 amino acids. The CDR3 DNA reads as TGTGCCAGCAGCGTAAGGGACATAGTGTCCTACGAGCAGTACTTC. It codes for CASSVRDIVSYEQYF.

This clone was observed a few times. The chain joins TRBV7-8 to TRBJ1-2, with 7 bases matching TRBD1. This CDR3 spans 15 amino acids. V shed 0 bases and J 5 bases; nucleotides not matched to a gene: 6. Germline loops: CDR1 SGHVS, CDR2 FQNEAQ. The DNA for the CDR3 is TGTGCCAGCAGCTTAGCACCGGGACAGCAATATGGCTACACCTTC. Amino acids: CASSLAPGQQYGYTF.

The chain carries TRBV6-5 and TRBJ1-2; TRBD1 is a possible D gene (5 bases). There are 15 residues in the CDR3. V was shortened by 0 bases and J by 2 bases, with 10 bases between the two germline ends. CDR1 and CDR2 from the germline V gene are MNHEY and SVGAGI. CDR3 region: CASSYSGRVNYGYTF. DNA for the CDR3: TGTGCCAGCAGTTACTCGGGCAGGGTAAACTATGGCTACACCTTC.

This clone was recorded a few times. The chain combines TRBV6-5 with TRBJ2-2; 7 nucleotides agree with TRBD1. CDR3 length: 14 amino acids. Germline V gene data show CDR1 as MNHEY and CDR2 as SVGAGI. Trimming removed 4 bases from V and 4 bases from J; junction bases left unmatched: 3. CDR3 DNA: TGTGCCAGCAGTTTCGACAGGGCCACCGGGGAGCTGTTTTTT. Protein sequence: CASSFDRATGELFF.

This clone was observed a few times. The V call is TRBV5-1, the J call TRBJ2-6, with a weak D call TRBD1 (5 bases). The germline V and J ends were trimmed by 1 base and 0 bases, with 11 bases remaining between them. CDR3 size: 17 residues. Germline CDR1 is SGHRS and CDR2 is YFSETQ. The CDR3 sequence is CASSLRGSSSGANVLTF. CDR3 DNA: TGCGCCAGCAGCTTGAGGGGATCTAGCTCTGGGGCCAACGTCCTGACTTTC.

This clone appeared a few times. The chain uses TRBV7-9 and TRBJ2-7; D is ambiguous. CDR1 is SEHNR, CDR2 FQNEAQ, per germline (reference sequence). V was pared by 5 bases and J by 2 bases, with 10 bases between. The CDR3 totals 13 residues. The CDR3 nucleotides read TGTGCCAGCAGCCCGACACCAACCTACGAGCAGTACTTC. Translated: CASSPTPTYEQYF.

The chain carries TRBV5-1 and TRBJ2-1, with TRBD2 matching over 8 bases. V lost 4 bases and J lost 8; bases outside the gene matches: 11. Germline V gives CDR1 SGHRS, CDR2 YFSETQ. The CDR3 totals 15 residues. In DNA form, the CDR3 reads TGCGCCAGCAGCCCGGGAGGGCCCACGATCGATGAGCAGTTCTTC. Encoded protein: CASSPGGPTIDEQFF.

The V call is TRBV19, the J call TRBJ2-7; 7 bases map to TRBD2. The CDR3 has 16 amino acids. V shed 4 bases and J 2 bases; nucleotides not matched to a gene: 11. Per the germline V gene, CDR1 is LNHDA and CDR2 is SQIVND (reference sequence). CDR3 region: CASSTRERGSPYEQYF. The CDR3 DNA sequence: TGTGCCAGTAGTACCCGGGAGCGGGGCAGCCCCTACGAGCAGTACTTC.

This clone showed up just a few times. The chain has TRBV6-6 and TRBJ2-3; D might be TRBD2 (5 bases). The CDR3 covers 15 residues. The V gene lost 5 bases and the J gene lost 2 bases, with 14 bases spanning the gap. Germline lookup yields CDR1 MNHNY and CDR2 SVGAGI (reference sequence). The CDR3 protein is CASSPEGTLTDTQYF. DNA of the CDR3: TGTGCCAGCAGTCCAGAGGGTACCCTCACAGATACGCAGTATTTT.

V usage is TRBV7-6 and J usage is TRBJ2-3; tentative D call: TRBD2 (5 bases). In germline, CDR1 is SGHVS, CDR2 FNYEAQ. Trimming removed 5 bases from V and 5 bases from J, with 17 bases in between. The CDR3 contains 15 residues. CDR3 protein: CASSRSVSGGDTQYF. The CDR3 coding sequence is TGTGCCAGCAGCCGTAGCGTTAGTGGTGGAGATACGCAGTATTTT.

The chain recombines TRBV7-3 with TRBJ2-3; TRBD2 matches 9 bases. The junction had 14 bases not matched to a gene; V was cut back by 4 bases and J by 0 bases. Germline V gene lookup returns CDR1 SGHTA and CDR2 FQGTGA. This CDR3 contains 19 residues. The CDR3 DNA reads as TGTGCCAGCAGCTACGGTCGGATTACTAGCGGGCATAGCACAGATACGCAGTATTTT. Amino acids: CASSYGRITSGHSTDTQYF.

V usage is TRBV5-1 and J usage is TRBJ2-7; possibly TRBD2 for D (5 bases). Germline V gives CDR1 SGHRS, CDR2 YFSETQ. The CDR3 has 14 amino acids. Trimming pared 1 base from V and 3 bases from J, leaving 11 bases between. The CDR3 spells CASSLNLANYEQYF. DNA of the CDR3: TGCGCCAGCAGCTTGAATCTAGCAAACTACGAGCAGTACTTC.